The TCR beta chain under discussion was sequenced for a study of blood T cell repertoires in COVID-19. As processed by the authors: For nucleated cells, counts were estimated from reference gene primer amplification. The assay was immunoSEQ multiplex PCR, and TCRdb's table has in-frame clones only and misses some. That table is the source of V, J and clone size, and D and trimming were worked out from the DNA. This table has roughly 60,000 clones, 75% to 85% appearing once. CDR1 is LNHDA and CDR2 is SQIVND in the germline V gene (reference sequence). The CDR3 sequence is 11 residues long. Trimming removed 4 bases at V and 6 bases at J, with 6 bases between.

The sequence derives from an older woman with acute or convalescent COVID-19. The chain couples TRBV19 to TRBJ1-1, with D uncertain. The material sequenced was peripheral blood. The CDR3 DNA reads TGTGCCAGTAGTACGGTGGCTGAAGCTTTCTTT. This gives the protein CASSTVAEAFF.